The 9 T cell receptor beta chains listed next were all sequenced from one sample in a study of early T cells in non-severe SARS-CoV-2 infection. TCRdb called the 5' RACE reads again in MiXCR, with one record for every CDR3 protein. The data hold some 53,000 distinct CDR3 sequences, with 6.5% to 9% observed a single time. The sequenced material came from whole blood. Every receptor here comes from an adult who was a healthcare worker with PCR-confirmed SARS-CoV-2 infection or an uninfected control (not recorded which).

This clonotype was detected a few times. V usage is TRBV29-1 and J usage is TRBJ1-1, with no clear D. The ends were cut back, 1 base at V and 1 base at J, with 13 bases in the middle. Germline loops: CDR1 SQVTM, CDR2 ANQGSEA. CDR3 length equals 15 residues. CDR3 in DNA: TGCAGCGTTGAAGTATGGGATAAGGCGAACACTGAAGCTTTCTTT. As protein: CSVEVWDKANTEAFF.

The V gene is TRBV28, the J gene TRBJ1-5; 9 positions match TRBD1. The CDR3 is made up of 17 amino acids. From germline, CDR1 is MDHEN and CDR2 SYDVKM. Trimming took 5 bases from V and 3 from J; bases not matched to a gene: 11. The CDR3 here is CASSHGTGQGINQPQHF. The CDR3 DNA is TGTGCCAGCAGTCATGGGACGGGACAGGGCATCAATCAGCCCCAGCATTTT.

V gene TRBV5-1 combines with J gene TRBJ1-2; 7 nucleotides align to TRBD1. V shed 0 bases, J shed 10 bases, and the junction held 6 bases outside the gene matches. The CDR3 length is 13 residues. CDR1 is SGHRS, CDR2 YFSETQ, per germline. In nucleotides, the CDR3 is TGCGCCAGCAGCTTGGAGGGGGCGCTTGACTACACCTTC. Amino acids: CASSLEGALDYTF.

The CDR3: CASSPWGKAVKDYGYTF. The DNA for the CDR3 is TGTGCCAGCAGTCCCTGGGGAAAGGCGGTTAAGGACTATGGCTACACCTTC. The V gene is TRBV28, the J gene TRBJ1-2; D remains ambiguous. The CDR3 covers 17 residues. Germline CDR1 MDHEN, CDR2 SYDVKM. The V end was cut by 5 bases, the J end by 3 bases, with 22 bases between.

The gene calls are TRBV11-2 and TRBJ2-1, with 8 nucleotides matching TRBD2. With V trimmed by 5 bases and J by 3 bases, 9 bases remained unmatched. Germline V gene data show CDR1 as SGHAT and CDR2 as FQNNGV. The CDR3 spans 16 residues. CDR3 loop: CASSLAGTSFYNEQFF. For the CDR3, the DNA is TGTGCCAGCAGCCTAGCCGGGACTAGTTTCTACAATGAGCAGTTCTTC.

The J gene is TRBJ2-1, the V gene TRBV4-1; 9 nucleotides agree with TRBD2. The germline V gene encodes CDR1 MGHRA and CDR2 YSYEKL. Trimming removed 1 base from V and 3 bases from J; junction bases left unmatched: 13. This CDR3 spans 19 amino acids. DNA for the CDR3: TGCGCCAGCAGCCAAGCCCAGGGGATGAAACTAGCGGGCTACAATGAGCAGTTCTTC. Protein sequence: CASSQAQGMKLAGYNEQFF.

This clonotype showed up many times. The V and J genes are TRBV5-1 and TRBJ2-7; D remains unclear. The germline gives CDR1 SGHRS, CDR2 YFSETQ. The V end was cut by 3 bases, the J end by 0 bases, with 10 bases between. This CDR3 is 14 amino acids long. The CDR3 nucleotides read TGCGCCAGCAGCTCGTACTTGGGCTCCTACGAGCAGTACTTC. Translating gives CASSSYLGSYEQYF.

The rearrangement links TRBV28 to TRBJ2-7; the D gene could be TRBD1 or TRBD2 (5 bases each). Germline values: CDR1 MDHEN, CDR2 SYDVKM. The CDR3 is 16 residues long. The V end was cut by 5 bases, the J end by 0 bases, with 17 bases between. The CDR3 here is CASSPTREGPSYEQYF. CDR3 in DNA: TGTGCCAGCAGTCCCACCCGTGAGGGACCCTCCTACGAGCAGTACTTC.

The table lists this clonotype with many counts. V gene TRBV7-6 combines with J gene TRBJ2-7; no reliable D call. The CDR3 consists of 14 residues. Between the trimmed V and J ends, which lost 6 bases and 3 bases, there was a span of 15 bases. From germline, CDR1 is SGHVS and CDR2 FNYEAQ. The CDR3 is CASSPRRTGYEQYF. CDR3 nucleotide sequence: TGTGCCAGCAGTCCTAGACGGACGGGCTACGAGCAGTACTTC.